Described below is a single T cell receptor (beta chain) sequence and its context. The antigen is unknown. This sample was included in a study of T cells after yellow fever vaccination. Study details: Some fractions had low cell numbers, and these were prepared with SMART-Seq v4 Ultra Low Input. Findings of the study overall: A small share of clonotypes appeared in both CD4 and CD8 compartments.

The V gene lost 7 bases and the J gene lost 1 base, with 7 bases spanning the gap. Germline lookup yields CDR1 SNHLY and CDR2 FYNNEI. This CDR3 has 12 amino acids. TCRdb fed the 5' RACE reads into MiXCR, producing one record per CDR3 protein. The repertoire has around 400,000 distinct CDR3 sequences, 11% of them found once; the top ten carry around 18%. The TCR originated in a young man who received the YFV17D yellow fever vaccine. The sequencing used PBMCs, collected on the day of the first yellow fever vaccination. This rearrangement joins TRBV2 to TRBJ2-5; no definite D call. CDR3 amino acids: CASKQLQETQYF. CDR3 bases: TGTGCCAGCAAACAGCTCCAAGAGACCCAGTACTTC.